The 13 T cell receptor beta chains in this list originate from one sample, sequenced in a study of CXCR3-negative and CXCR3-positive naive CD8 T cells. Overall study findings and caveats: Hydrophobicity was higher for TRB CDR3s found in CXCR3-positive naive cells than in CXCR3-negative naive cells.

For these receptors, no antigen is known. The authors made the TRB cDNA libraries by 5' RACE using UMI labels. From the 5' RACE reads, TCRdb lists one entry per CDR3 protein and no DNA. The sample's table shows 90,000 to 100,000 distinct CDR3 sequences. The material sequenced was naive CXCR3+ CD8+ T cells from blood. Stated subset: CD45RO-CCR7+CD27+CD95- naive CD8+ T cells expressing CXCR3 (TNR3+). The origin of the receptors is a human donor in good health. Some clones in this sample may be carry-over from other donors' samples.

The chain combines TRBV6-2 or TRBV6-3 with TRBJ1-2; the TCRdb call, TRBD1, lacks DNA for checking. Germline V gives CDR1 MNHEY, CDR2 SVGEGT. The CDR3 runs to 15 residues. The chain's CDR3 is CASSSWTGGDYGYTF.

V gene TRBV29-1 combines with J gene TRBJ1-1; the TRBD1 assignment by TCRdb is unverifiable without DNA. Germline lookup yields CDR1 SQVTM and CDR2 ANQGSEA. This CDR3 has 14 amino acids. The CDR3 sequence is CSADATGENTEAFF.

V gene TRBV6-5 combines with J gene TRBJ1-2; TCRdb's D gene call, TRBD1, goes unchecked for lack of DNA. Germline V gene sequence: CDR1 MNHEY, CDR2 SVGAGI. There are 14 residues in the CDR3. The CDR3: CASSYSPGGNGYTF.

V is TRBV7-9 and J is TRBJ2-7; TCRdb picks TRBD1, but there is no DNA to check that call. The CDR3 is made up of 13 amino acids. Germline CDR1 reads SEHNR; CDR2 reads FQNEAQ (reference sequence). The CDR3 loop is CASSNRDTYEQYF.

The CDR3: CASSYSTGVTYNEQFF. V and J are TRBV6-6 and TRBJ2-1; TCRdb picks TRBD1, but there is no DNA to check that call. Germline-derived CDR1 and CDR2 are MNHNY and SVGAGI (reference sequence). The CDR3 loop spans 16 amino acids.

The chain joins TRBV5-1 to TRBJ2-7; as DNA is missing, the TRBD2 call by TCRdb cannot be tested. The CDR3 has 15 amino acids. Germline V gene lookup returns CDR1 SGHRS and CDR2 YFSETQ. The CDR3 sequence: CASSFGLADFYEQYF.

The rearrangement joins TRBV4-3 to TRBJ2-5. The CDR3 has 13 residues. Per germline, CDR1 LGHNA and CDR2 YSLEER. This chain's CDR3 is CASSWVIQETQYF.

The chain joins TRBV7-3 to TRBJ2-1; TCRdb's D gene call, TRBD2, goes unchecked for lack of DNA. The CDR3 extends over 14 amino acids. Germline CDR1 SGHTA, CDR2 FQGTGA. CDR3 amino acids: CASSPSGAYNEQFF.

The rearrangement links TRBV20-1 to TRBJ1-1; TCRdb returns TRBD1, unconfirmable since there is no DNA. This CDR3 has 13 residues. Germline CDR1 is DFQATT and CDR2 is SNEGSKA (reference sequence). CDR3 region: CSASGGLNTEAFF.

The chain links TRBV25-1 to TRBJ2-1. This CDR3 is 14 amino acids long. Per germline, CDR1 MGHDK and CDR2 SYGVNS. The CDR3 loop is CASRVQNSYNEQFF.

The rearrangement uses TRBV29-1 and TRBJ1-2; checking the TCRdb D call of TRBD1 is not possible without DNA. This CDR3 contains 13 residues. The germline CDR1 and CDR2 sequences are SQVTM and ANQGSEA. CDR3 loop: CSSWDSTKGGYTF.

The rearrangement uses TRBV4-3 and TRBJ1-1; TCRdb selects TRBD1, and the lack of DNA leaves this call unchecked. Germline CDR1 and CDR2: LGHNA and YSLEER. The CDR3 is 15 amino acids. CDR3 amino acids: CASSQDPLGDTEAFF.

The chain recombines TRBV7-3 with TRBJ1-1; absent DNA, TCRdb's TRBD1 call cannot be checked. Germline lookup yields CDR1 SGHTA and CDR2 FQGTGA. The CDR3 contains 14 residues. The CDR3 here is CASSSDRSDTEAFF.